This is a list of T cell receptor beta chains from one sample in a study of T cell responses to AZD1222 COVID-19 vaccine. Only in-frame clones appear in the TCRdb table, and some are missing; sequencing was by immunoSEQ multiplex PCR. This table has 110,000 or so clones, nearly 90% appearing once. The sample here was peripheral blood, taken on day 0 of MenACWY control vaccination. Receptor source: an adult in good health. The CDR3 runs from the conserved cysteine through the conserved F or W. Each record gives: J gene, D gene, clone size, CDR3 length, V gene, CDR3 DNA, CDR3 protein. A D gene is named only where the DNA matches it firmly. Expanded clones get a size class; other rows say once, few or many, or leave the size out.

J: TRBJ2-2; D: -; size: -; length: 15; V: TRBV7-2; DNA: TGTGCCAGCAGCTCCCAAGTAGGGGTGGCCGGGGAGCTGTTTTTT; CDR3: CASSSQVGVAGELFF
J: TRBJ2-3; D: TRBD2; size: -; length: 16; V: TRBV5-1; DNA: TGCGCCAGCAGCCCTCGTCTAGCGGGGGGGCAAGATACGCAGTATTTT; CDR3: CASSPRLAGGQDTQYF
J: TRBJ2-7; D: -; size: -; length: 17; V: TRBV4-1; DNA: TGCGCCAGCAGCCAAGATAGCCCAGGTCGGGGGCCACACGAGCAGTACTTC; CDR3: CASSQDSPGRGPHEQYF
J: TRBJ2-3; D: -; size: -; length: 12; V: TRBV7-9; DNA: TGTGCCAGCAGCCCACTTTCAGATACGCAGTATTTT; CDR3: CASSPLSDTQYF
J: TRBJ2-4; D: TRBD1; size: -; length: 15; V: TRBV6-4; DNA: TGTGCCAGCAGTGACTCGACAGGGGGCTCGAGCATTCAGTACTTC; CDR3: CASSDSTGGSSIQYF
J: TRBJ1-2; D: TRBD1; size: -; length: 18; V: TRBV5-1; DNA: TGCGCCAGCAGCTTGGTACCTCTGGGACAGGGAGGTAACTATGGCTACACCTTC; CDR3: CASSLVPLGQGGNYGYTF
J: TRBJ1-3; D: -; size: -; length: 13; V: TRBV2; DNA: TGTGCCAGCAGTGAAGCGCTTCGGAACACCATATATTTT; CDR3: CASSEALRNTIYF
J: TRBJ2-1; D: -; size: -; length: 15; V: TRBV4-3; DNA: TGCGCCAGCAGCCAAGAGCGCGGGGTATACAATGAGCAGTTCTTC; CDR3: CASSQERGVYNEQFF
J: TRBJ1-5; D: -; size: -; length: 13; V: TRBV21-1; DNA: TGTGCCAGCAGCCAACCTACCAATCAGCCCCAGCATTTT; CDR3: CASSQPTNQPQHF
J: TRBJ2-1; D: TRBD2; size: few; length: 18; V: TRBV6-2/TRBV6-3; DNA: TGTGCCAGCAGTTACCCCCGGTCCAGACTAGCCAGAGACAATGAGCAGTTCTTC; CDR3: CASSYPRSRLARDNEQFF
J: TRBJ1-2; D: -; size: -; length: 15; V: TRBV6-2/TRBV6-3; DNA: TGTGCCAGCAGTTATGCCTCGACAGCGAACTATGGCTACACCTTC; CDR3: CASSYASTANYGYTF
J: TRBJ2-3; D: TRBD2; size: once; length: 16; V: TRBV7-2; DNA: TGTGCCAGCAGCTTCCTGACTAGCGTCCTCAGAGATACGCAGTATTTT; CDR3: CASSFLTSVLRDTQYF
J: TRBJ2-5; D: -; size: -; length: 13; V: TRBV25-1; DNA: TGTGCCAGCAGTGATTCCACGCGGGAGACCCAGTACTTC; CDR3: CASSDSTRETQYF
J: TRBJ2-1; D: -; size: once; length: 13; V: TRBV5-5; DNA: TGTGCCAGCAGCCTTGACTACTACAATGAGCAGTTCTTC; CDR3: CASSLDYYNEQFF
J: TRBJ1-2; D: -; size: -; length: 15; V: TRBV6-1; DNA: TGTGCCAGCAGTGATGGCGCGGACCCTAACTATGGCTACACCTTC; CDR3: CASSDGADPNYGYTF
J: TRBJ1-5; D: -; size: -; length: 14; V: TRBV6-5; DNA: TGTGCCAGCAGTTACAGCGGACTGAGTCAGCCCCAGCATTTT; CDR3: CASSYSGLSQPQHF
J: TRBJ1-5; D: -; size: -; length: 14; V: TRBV18; DNA: TGTGCCAGCTCACCATCGCAGGGCGATCAGCCCCAGCATTTT; CDR3: CASSPSQGDQPQHF
J: TRBJ2-3; D: -; size: -; length: 14; V: TRBV28; DNA: TGTGCCACTCAGGGCGGATGGGGCACAGATACGCAGTATTTT; CDR3: CATQGGWGTDTQYF